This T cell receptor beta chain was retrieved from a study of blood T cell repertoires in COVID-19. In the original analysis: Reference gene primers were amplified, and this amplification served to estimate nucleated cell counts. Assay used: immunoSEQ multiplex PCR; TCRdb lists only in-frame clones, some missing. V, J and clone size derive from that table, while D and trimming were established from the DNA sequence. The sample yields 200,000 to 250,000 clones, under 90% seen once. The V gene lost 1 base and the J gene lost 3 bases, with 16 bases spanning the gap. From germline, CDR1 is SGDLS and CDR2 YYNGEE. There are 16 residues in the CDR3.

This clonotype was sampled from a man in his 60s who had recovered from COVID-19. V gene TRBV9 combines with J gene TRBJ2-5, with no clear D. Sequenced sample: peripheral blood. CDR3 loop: CASSVRPGSSEETQYF. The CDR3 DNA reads TGTGCCAGCAGCGTAAGGCCAGGATCCTCGGAAGAGACCCAGTACTTC.